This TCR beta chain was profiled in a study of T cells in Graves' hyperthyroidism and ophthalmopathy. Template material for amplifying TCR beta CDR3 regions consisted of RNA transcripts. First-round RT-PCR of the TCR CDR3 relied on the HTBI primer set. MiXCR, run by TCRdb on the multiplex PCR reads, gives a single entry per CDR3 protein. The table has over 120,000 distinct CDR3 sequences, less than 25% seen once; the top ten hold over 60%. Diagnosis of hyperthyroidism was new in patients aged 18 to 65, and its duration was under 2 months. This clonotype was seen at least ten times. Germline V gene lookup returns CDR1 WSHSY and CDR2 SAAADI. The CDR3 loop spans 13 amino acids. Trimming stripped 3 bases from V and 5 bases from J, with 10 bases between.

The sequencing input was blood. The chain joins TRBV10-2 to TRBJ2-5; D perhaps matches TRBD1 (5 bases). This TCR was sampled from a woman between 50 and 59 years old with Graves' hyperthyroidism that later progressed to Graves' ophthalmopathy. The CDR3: CASSDPPGETQYF. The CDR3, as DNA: TGCGCCAGCAGTGACCCTCCAGGGGAGACCCAGTACTTC.